The rows below give T cell receptor beta chains drawn from one sample of a study of CD8+ T cells in alopecia areata. Clones were sequenced by immunoSEQ multiplex PCR, and TCRdb holds only the in-frame ones, with some missing. The table records 95,000 to 100,000 clones, about 60% of them present only once. The sample in question was CD8+ T cells sorted from blood, obtained between weeks 55 and 65, from a patient treated with tofacitinib. Source of these receptors: a human donor with alopecia areata. Each CDR3 is given without its conserved first and last residue. Fields, in order: V gene, J gene, CDR3 protein.

V: TRBV15
J: TRBJ2-1
CDR3: ATSRSIRDRSSYNEQF

V: TRBV2
J: TRBJ2-6
CDR3: ASRDTIGSGANVLT

V: TRBV13
J: TRBJ2-1
CDR3: ASSGDSGSYNEQF

V: TRBV5-1
J: TRBJ2-1
CDR3: ASSLADSTYNEQF

V: TRBV4-1
J: TRBJ1-5
CDR3: ASSPPLGPQH

V: TRBV11-2
J: TRBJ2-5
CDR3: ASSLYGGETQY

V: TRBV4-1
J: TRBJ1-1
CDR3: ASSLQHRENTEAF

V: TRBV30
J: TRBJ1-1
CDR3: LSGVGAEAF

V: TRBV9
J: TRBJ1-6
CDR3: ASSPGYSPLH

V: TRBV29-1
J: TRBJ1-2
CDR3: SVLQGAYGYT

V: TRBV30
J: TRBJ1-1
CDR3: AWSIGNTEAF

V: TRBV7-9
J: TRBJ1-2
CDR3: ASNTDLYGYT

V: TRBV5-1
J: TRBJ2-1
CDR3: ASSLDGGQGIYNEQF

V: TRBV9
J: TRBJ1-6
CDR3: ASSAYRDLTGGSPLH

V: TRBV13
J: TRBJ1-2
CDR3: ASSGTQDRVYGYT

V: TRBV15
J: TRBJ2-2
CDR3: ATSRVRTGELF

V: TRBV4-1
J: TRBJ1-1
CDR3: ASSHGRTGHTEAF

V: TRBV10-3
J: TRBJ2-3
CDR3: AISEARGLADTQY

V: TRBV5-4
J: TRBJ1-5
CDR3: ASSGGQSDRDQPQH

V: TRBV19
J: TRBJ1-1
CDR3: ASSMGGSGNTEAF

V: TRBV27
J: TRBJ2-1
CDR3: ASSLVAGGPNEQF

V: TRBV27
J: TRBJ1-5
CDR3: ASSIQGAPGQPQH

V: TRBV5-6
J: TRBJ2-3
CDR3: ASSSTQGTFDTQY

V: TRBV27
J: TRBJ1-1
CDR3: ASSFTGATEAF

V: TRBV11-2
J: TRBJ2-1
CDR3: ASSKNEQF

V: TRBV7-9
J: TRBJ2-2
CDR3: ASGDRNTGELF

V: TRBV14
J: TRBJ2-5
CDR3: ASSGLAGANPLLETQY